This is a list of T cell receptor beta chains from one sample in a study of cytomegalovirus exposure and HLA in healthy donors. Repertoires were generated with immunoSEQ multiplex PCR, while TCRdb's copy carries only in-frame clones and drops some. Counted here are fewer than 250,000 clones, around 80% occurring once; the ten biggest clones make up about 3.1%. Sequenced material: PBMCs. These receptors all come from a man between 25 and 39 years old in good health and CMV-seronegative. The CDR3 runs from the conserved cysteine through the conserved F or W. The D gene is left open where the match is weak. Only some rows state a clone size, as once, few, many or a class for expanded clones.

>TRBD1|16|once|TRBJ2-7|TRBV7-3
TGTGCCAGCAGCTTAACGGGGCGACAGGGTATCTACGAGCAGTACTTC
CASSLTGRQGIYEQYF
>.|14|.|TRBJ1-6|TRBV9
TGTGCCAGCAGCCGGGACATCAATAATTCACCCCTCCACTTT
CASSRDINNSPLHF
>.|15|.|TRBJ1-1|TRBV5-1
TGCGCCAGCAGCTTTAAGACAGGCGACTACACTGAAGCTTTCTTT
CASSFKTGDYTEAFF
>TRBD1|14|.|TRBJ2-2|TRBV14
TGTGCCATCTTACAGGGGGCGGACACCGGGGAGCTGTTTTTT
CAILQGADTGELFF
>.|16|once|TRBJ1-6|TRBV4-1
TGCGCCAGCAGCCAAGTGGGTGACCCGGTGGGCTCACCCCTCCACTTT
CASSQVGDPVGSPLHF
>.|17|once|TRBJ1-3|TRBV7-2
TGTGCCAGCAGCTTTCCGGGGGGGATTAGGTCTGGAAACACCATATATTTT
CASSFPGGIRSGNTIYF
>.|14|.|TRBJ1-4|TRBV5-1
TGCGCCAGCAGCTGGGAGAGGGCTGGTGAAAAACTGTTTTTT
CASSWERAGEKLFF
>TRBD2|20|few|TRBJ2-2|TRBV4-1
TGCGCCAGCAGCCAAGGAGAATCGTATGGCGGGGGGGCGGACACCGGGGAGCTGTTTTTT
CASSQGESYGGGADTGELFF
>.|13|.|TRBJ1-1|TRBV28
TGTGCCAGCAGTTTACCGGGGAGTACAAAAGCTTTCTTT
CASSLPGSTKAFF
>.|16|.|TRBJ2-3|TRBV7-2
TGTGCCAGCAGCCAGAGGGCGGGGCCTAGCACAGATACGCAGTATTTT
CASSQRAGPSTDTQYF
>TRBD1|19|.|TRBJ1-4|TRBV7-8
TGTGCCAGCAGCTTACGTCTTACAGGGGGGGTTTTAGCTAATGAAAAACTGTTTTTT
CASSLRLTGGVLANEKLFF
>TRBD2|15|.|TRBJ2-7|TRBV27
TGTGCCAGCAGTTTAAACGGGGGGTTGCGATACGAGCAGTACTTC
CASSLNGGLRYEQYF
>.|13|.|TRBJ1-3|TRBV6-1
TGTGCCAGCCGGGTCCTCTCTGGAAACACCATATATTTT
CASRVLSGNTIYF
>TRBD2|19|.|TRBJ2-4|TRBV18
TGTGCCAGCTCACCACCGGGGACTAGCGGGGGCCCTAGGAGAAACATTCAGTACTTC
CASSPPGTSGGPRRNIQYF
>.|15|few|TRBJ2-7|TRBV9
TGTGCCAGCAGCGTAGGGTTGTTAGCCTCCTACGAGCAGTACTTC
CASSVGLLASYEQYF
>.|13|once|TRBJ1-5|TRBV7-9
TGTGCCAGCAGCCCAACAGGGAATCAGCCCCAGCATTTT
CASSPTGNQPQHF
>TRBD2|14|.|TRBJ2-5|TRBV2
TGTGCCAGCACCGGGACTAGGCATTTATGGACCCAGTACTTC
CASTGTRHLWTQYF
>TRBD2|16|.|TRBJ2-7|TRBV9
TGTGCCAGCAGCGTAGAAGGGACTAGCGGGATCTACGAGCAGTACTTC
CASSVEGTSGIYEQYF
>TRBD1|14|.|TRBJ2-2|TRBV6-5
TGTGCCAGCAGAAGGGACAGGGGAACCGGGGAGCTGTTTTTT
CASRRDRGTGELFF
>.|18|.|TRBJ1-2|TRBV5-1
TGCGCCAGCAGCTTGGGTGGCAGTATCTCCTCGAATCTCTATGGCTACACCTTC
CASSLGGSISSNLYGYTF
>.|17|.|TRBJ1-2|TRBV21-1
TGTGCCAGCAGCAAAGGTGAGTACCGGGACACGCGCTATGGCTACACCTTC
CASSKGEYRDTRYGYTF
>.|15|few|TRBJ1-4|TRBV28
TGTGCCAGCAGTTCCGGACAGATACTTAATGAAAAACTGTTTTTT
CASSSGQILNEKLFF
>.|16|.|TRBJ1-4|TRBV4-3
TGCGCCAGCAGCCAAGTCGATGGCGGGGTGGGTGAAAAACTGTTTTTT
CASSQVDGGVGEKLFF
>.|16|few|TRBJ2-3|TRBV7-9
TGTGCCAGCAGCTTAGCAGCAGGGGCCGGCACAGATACGCAGTATTTT
CASSLAAGAGTDTQYF
>.|14|.|TRBJ1-1|TRBV19
TGTGCCAGTAGTGGCAGGGTGGGGAACACTGAAGCTTTCTTT
CASSGRVGNTEAFF
>.|15|.|TRBJ2-1|TRBV28
TGTGCCAGCAGGACTCAGGACAGTGGCTACAATGAGCAGTTCTTC
CASRTQDSGYNEQFF
>.|16|.|TRBJ1-1|TRBV21-1
TGTGCCAGCAGCAAACCCCGTGGACAGGCGAACACTGAAGCTTTCTTT
CASSKPRGQANTEAFF
>.|14|.|TRBJ1-5|TRBV28
TGTGCCAGCAGTCCTACAGGGTCCAATCAGCCCCAGCATTTT
CASSPTGSNQPQHF
>TRBD2|15|.|TRBJ2-3|TRBV2
TGTGCCAGCAGTGATGCAGCGGGGCGCACAGATACGCAGTATTTT
CASSDAAGRTDTQYF
>.|13|once|TRBJ1-2|TRBV5-6
TGTGCCAGCAGCTTGGGTAAGACGCGGGGCTACACCTTC
CASSLGKTRGYTF
>TRBD1|14|.|TRBJ2-7|TRBV6-6
TGTGCCAGCAGTTTTTCCGGGACAGGGTTCGAGCAGTACTTC
CASSFSGTGFEQYF
>TRBD2|16|.|TRBJ2-7|TRBV4-1
TGCGCCAGCAGCAGAACTAGCGGGGGGATCCTCTACGAGCAGTACTTC
CASSRTSGGILYEQYF
>.|16|once|TRBJ2-3|TRBV7-3
TGTGCCAGCAGCTTAATGGGGACATCTAGCACAGATACGCAGTATTTT
CASSLMGTSSTDTQYF
>TRBD1|11|.|TRBJ2-7|TRBV28
TGTGCCAGCAAGGCGCCAGGGGGGCAGTACTTC
CASKAPGGQYF
>.|13|.|TRBJ1-2|TRBV27
TGTGCCAGCAGGGGGCAGGGACTCTATGGCTACACCTTC
CASRGQGLYGYTF
>.|14|.|TRBJ1-1|TRBV21-1
TGTGCCAGCAGCAAAGGGGGACAGGGCGCTGAAGCTTTCTTT
CASSKGGQGAEAFF
>.|15|few|TRBJ2-1|TRBV5-4
TGTGCCAGCAGCTTTCGAGGTAGCTCCTACAATGAGCAGTTCTTC
CASSFRGSSYNEQFF
>TRBD1|14|.|TRBJ2-7|TRBV27
TGTGCCAGCAGTGCCACAGGGGAAATGTACGAGCAGTACTTC
CASSATGEMYEQYF
>.|15|.|TRBJ2-5|TRBV9
TGTGCCAGCAGCGTAGTGGGGGGGGCTTGGGAGACCCAGTACTTC
CASSVVGGAWETQYF
>TRBD2|14|few|TRBJ2-5|TRBV11-2
TGTGCCAGCAGCCCATCCGGGAGGAGGGAGACCCAGTACTTC
CASSPSGRRETQYF
>.|13|.|TRBJ2-3|TRBV28
TGTGCCAGCAGTTTGTTTCAGGGAAATACGCAGTATTTT
CASSLFQGNTQYF
>TRBD1|16|.|TRBJ1-5|TRBV5-8
TGTGCCAGCAGCTTGAAAGGACAGGGCCCCAATCAGCCCCAGCATTTT
CASSLKGQGPNQPQHF
>TRBD2|18|.|TRBJ2-2|TRBV7-2
TGTGCCAGCAGGAATAACCGCGGGGGGATATCGAACACCGGGGAGCTGTTTTTT
CASRNNRGGISNTGELFF
>.|12|.|TRBJ2-7|TRBV5-8
TGTGCCAGCAGCTTACACTCCTACGAGCAGTACTTC
CASSLHSYEQYF
>.|12|.|TRBJ1-2|TRBV7-2
TGTGCCAGCAGCCGGAGTAACTATGGCTACACCTTC
CASSRSNYGYTF
>.|15|.|TRBJ2-3|TRBV2
TGTGCCAGCAGTGTCGGCGGGGGCCGCACAGATACGCAGTATTTT
CASSVGGGRTDTQYF
>.|13|once|TRBJ1-5|TRBV13
TGTGCCAGCAGCTTAGGAGGGGATCAGCCCCAGCATTTT
CASSLGGDQPQHF
>TRBD1|15|.|TRBJ2-2|TRBV9
TGTGCCAGCAGCTCGGGACAGGGTACCACCGGGGAGCTGTTTTTT
CASSSGQGTTGELFF
>.|13|few|TRBJ1-1|TRBV6-5
TGTGCCAGCAGCACGGGAGTGAACACTGAAGCTTTCTTT
CASSTGVNTEAFF
>TRBD1|16|.|TRBJ1-2|TRBV7-2
TGTGCCAGCAGCCCCTCTGGGACAGAGACTAACTATGGCTACACCTTC
CASSPSGTETNYGYTF
>.|14|few|TRBJ1-1|TRBV28
TGTGCCAGCACCCCAGGCGTTAAGAACACTGAAGCTTTCTTT
CASTPGVKNTEAFF
>.|13|.|TRBJ2-3|TRBV9
TGTGCCAGCAGTACAGGGAAACTGGATACGCAGTATTTT
CASSTGKLDTQYF
>.|14|.|TRBJ2-1|TRBV6-5
TGTGCCAGCAGTTACGGAGGCACGGGGAATGAGCAGTTCTTC
CASSYGGTGNEQFF
>TRBD1|11|.|TRBJ1-3|TRBV29-1
TGCAGCGTCCGACAGGGGGACACCATATATTTT
CSVRQGDTIYF
>.|15|once|TRBJ2-7|TRBV6-1
TGTGCCAGCAGTGAAGTGCGATGGCAGGGGGGCGAGCAGTACTTC
CASSEVRWQGGEQYF
>.|13|.|TRBJ2-5|TRBV19
TGTGCCAGTAGTATAAATCAGTTGGAGACCCAGTACTTC
CASSINQLETQYF
>.|15|.|TRBJ2-7|TRBV11-1
TGTGCCAGCAGCTCCCGGACACTTTCACCCTACGAGCAGTACTTC
CASSSRTLSPYEQYF